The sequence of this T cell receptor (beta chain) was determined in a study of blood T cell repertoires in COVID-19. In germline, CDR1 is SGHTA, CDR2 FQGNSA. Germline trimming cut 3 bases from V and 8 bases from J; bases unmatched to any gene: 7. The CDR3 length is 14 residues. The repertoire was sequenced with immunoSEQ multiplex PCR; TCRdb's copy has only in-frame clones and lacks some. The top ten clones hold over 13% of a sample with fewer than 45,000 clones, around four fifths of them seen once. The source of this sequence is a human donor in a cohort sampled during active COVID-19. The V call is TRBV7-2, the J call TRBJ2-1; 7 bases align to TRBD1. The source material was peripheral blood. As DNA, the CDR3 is TGTGCCAGCAGCTTCCAGGGGGTGCTCTATGAGCAGTTCTTC. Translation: CASSFQGVLYEQFF.